The rows below give T cell receptor beta chains drawn from one sample of a study of shared T cell receptors in the human thymus. The table came from immunoSEQ multiplex PCR; TCRdb's copy has only in-frame clones and leaves some out. This sample has approximately 730,000 clones, with approximately 83% found just once. These data were also reused for a study on human thymus T cells.

Sequencing was carried out using thymocytes. These TCRs come from a girl under three years old with a congenital heart defect. Each CDR3 is given with its conserved first and last residue. D genes are given only for firm matches. The listing skips clone size in some rows; elsewhere it reads once, few, many or a size class.

abundance	v_gene	len	d_gene	j_gene	CDR3aa	CDR3nt
NA	TRBV27	17	TRBD1	TRBJ1-2	CASCRARAGTENYGYTF	TGTGCCAGCTGTCGAGCCCGCGCCGGGACAGAAAACTATGGCTACACCTTC
NA	TRBV28	15	TRBD2	TRBJ2-7	CASNAGTSGPYEQYF	TGTGCCAGCAACGCCGGGACTAGCGGACCCTACGAGCAGTACTTC
NA	TRBV5-4	15	NA	TRBJ1-6	CASTLSLGRNSPLHF	TGTGCCAGCACCTTGAGCTTGGGCCGGAATTCACCCCTCCACTTT
NA	TRBV28	16	NA	TRBJ1-4	CASSYDRTALNEKLFF	TGTGCCAGCAGTTATGATCGGACAGCGCTAAATGAAAAACTGTTTTTT
NA	TRBV4-1	16	NA	TRBJ2-1	CASRHRGTSRAHEQFF	TGCGCCAGCAGGCACAGGGGGACTAGCAGGGCCCATGAGCAGTTCTTC
NA	TRBV7-9	15	NA	TRBJ1-3	CASSSYYSSGNTIYF	TGTGCCAGCAGTTCATATTATAGCTCTGGAAACACCATATATTTT
NA	TRBV7-8	14	NA	TRBJ2-5	CASSSKTEKETQYF	TGTGCCAGCAGCTCCAAGACAGAGAAAGAGACCCAGTACTTC
NA	TRBV5-1	16	NA	TRBJ1-6	CASSKIENSYNSPLHF	TGCGCCAGCAGCAAGATAGAGAACTCCTATAATTCACCCCTCCACTTT
NA	TRBV7-9	15	NA	TRBJ1-6	CASSLRESGVSPLHF	TGTGCCAGCAGCTTACGGGAGTCTGGGGTCTCACCCCTCCACTTT
once	TRBV5-4	15	TRBD2	TRBJ2-2	CASSLRLAATGELFF	TGTGCCAGCAGCTTGAGACTAGCTGCCACCGGGGAGCTGTTTTTT
NA	TRBV9	15	TRBD1	TRBJ1-2	CASSRDRGYAYRYTF	TGTGCCAGCAGCCGAGACAGGGGATACGCTTACCGCTACACCTTC
NA	TRBV5-1	16	TRBD2	TRBJ2-3	CASSLVVGLGADTQYF	TGCGCCAGCAGCTTGGTAGTTGGACTAGGCGCAGATACGCAGTATTTT
NA	TRBV12-5	16	NA	TRBJ1-2	CASGFGLPGRHYGYTF	TGTGCTAGTGGTTTTGGTCTACCTGGGCGCCACTATGGCTACACCTTC
NA	TRBV15	17	NA	TRBJ1-3	CATSRVGTGPAGNTIYF	TGTGCCACCAGCAGGGTGGGCACAGGGCCGGCTGGAAACACCATATATTTT
NA	TRBV9	14	NA	TRBJ2-7	CASSPTAASYEQYF	TGTGCCAGCAGCCCAACGGCGGCCAGCTACGAGCAGTACTTC
NA	TRBV27	14	NA	TRBJ2-7	CASTRRAGPYEQYF	TGTGCCAGCACCCGCCGGGCAGGGCCCTACGAGCAGTACTTC
once	TRBV5-6	15	NA	TRBJ1-2	CASSLFPGYNYGYTF	TGTGCCAGCAGCTTGTTTCCAGGTTATAACTATGGCTACACCTTC
NA	TRBV4-3	20	TRBD1	TRBJ1-6	CASSQDPPPGTGADNSPLHF	TGCGCCAGCAGCCAAGACCCGCCACCCGGGACAGGGGCCGATAATTCACCCCTCCACTTT
NA	TRBV5-1	17	TRBD2	TRBJ2-1	CASSPTMVAGVYNEQFF	TGCGCCAGCAGCCCTACTATGGTTGCGGGGGTCTACAATGAGCAGTTCTTC
NA	TRBV5-1	14	NA	TRBJ2-5	CASSLTTSRETQYF	TGCGCCAGCAGCTTGACGACATCCCGGGAGACCCAGTACTTC
NA	TRBV27	14	NA	TRBJ1-1	CASSLSQVVPEAFF	TGTGCCAGCAGTTTATCCCAGGTCGTTCCTGAAGCTTTCTTT
once	TRBV5-1	18	NA	TRBJ1-1	CASSLKPSPRGTGTEAFF	TGCGCCAGCAGCTTGAAACCCTCCCCCAGGGGCACGGGCACTGAAGCTTTCTTT
NA	TRBV7-2	14	NA	TRBJ2-7	CASSPRAGGYEQYF	TGTGCCAGCAGCCCCCGGGCAGGAGGCTACGAGCAGTACTTC